This TCR beta chain was documented in a study of blood T cells in healthy people across ages. The authors ran a second PCR of about 6 to 11 cycles using a sample-barcoded 5' primer and a J-beta primer mix. TCRdb used MiXCR to reprocess the 5' RACE reads, holding one entry per CDR3 protein. The table lists around 1,500,000 distinct CDR3 sequences, 28% of them singletons. This sequence originates from a woman in her twenties or thirties in good health. What was sequenced was blood.

The CDR3 here is CASSCDRVRTEAFF. In DNA, the CDR3 is TGCGCCAGCAGCTGTGACAGGGTTAGGACTGAAGCTTTCTTT. V and J are TRBV12-1 and TRBJ1-1; the table's D call, TRBD1, has no DNA check behind it. TRBV12-1 is a pseudogene segment. This CDR3 region has 14 residues.